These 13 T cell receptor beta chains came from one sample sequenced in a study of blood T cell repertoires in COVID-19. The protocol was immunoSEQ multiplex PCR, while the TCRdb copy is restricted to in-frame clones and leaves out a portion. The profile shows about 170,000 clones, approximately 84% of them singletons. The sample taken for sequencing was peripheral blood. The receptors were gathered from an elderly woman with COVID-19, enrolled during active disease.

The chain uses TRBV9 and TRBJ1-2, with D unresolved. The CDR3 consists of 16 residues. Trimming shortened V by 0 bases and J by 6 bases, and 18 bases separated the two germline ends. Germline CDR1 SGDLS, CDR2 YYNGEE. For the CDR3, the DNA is TGTGCCAGCAGCGTAGCAGGTAGCGGGATTGTTCATGGCTACACCTTC. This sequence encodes CASSVAGSGIVHGYTF.

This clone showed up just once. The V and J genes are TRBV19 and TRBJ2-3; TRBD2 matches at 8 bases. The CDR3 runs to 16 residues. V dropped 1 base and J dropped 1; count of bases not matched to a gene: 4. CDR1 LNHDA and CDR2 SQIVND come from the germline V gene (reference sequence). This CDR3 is CASSIVRGGRTDTQYF. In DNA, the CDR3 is TGTGCCAGTAGTATAGTACGGGGGGGACGCACAGATACGCAGTATTTT.

The CDR3 loop reads CASSSGGDNYGYTF. The CDR3 nucleotides read TGTGCCAGCAGTTCAGGTGGCGATAACTATGGCTACACCTTC. The rearrangement uses TRBV28 and TRBJ1-2, with D hard to call. The CDR3 covers 14 residues. Trimming took off 4 bases at V and 1 base at J, with 10 bases between the two ends. Germline CDR1 reads MDHEN; CDR2 reads SYDVKM.

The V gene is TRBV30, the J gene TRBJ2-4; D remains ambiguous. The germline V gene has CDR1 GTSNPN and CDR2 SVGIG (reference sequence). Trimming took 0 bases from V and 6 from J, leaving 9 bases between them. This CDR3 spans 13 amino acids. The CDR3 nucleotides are TGTGCCTGGAGTGTGGCAGGAATAAACATTCAGTACTTC. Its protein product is CAWSVAGINIQYF. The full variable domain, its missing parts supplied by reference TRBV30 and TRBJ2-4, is SQTIHQWPATLVQPVGSPLSLECTVEGTSNPNLYWYRQAAGRGLQLLFYSVGIGQISSEVPQNLSASRPQDRQFILSSKKLLLSDSGFYLCAWSVAGINIQYFGAGTRLSVL.

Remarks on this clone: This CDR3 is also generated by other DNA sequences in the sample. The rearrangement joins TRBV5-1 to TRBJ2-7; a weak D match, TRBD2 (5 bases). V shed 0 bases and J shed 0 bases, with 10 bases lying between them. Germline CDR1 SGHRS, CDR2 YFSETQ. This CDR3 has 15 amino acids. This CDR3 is CASSLEGGYSYEQYF. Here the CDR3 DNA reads TGCGCCAGCAGCTTGGAGGGCGGGTACTCCTACGAGCAGTACTTC.

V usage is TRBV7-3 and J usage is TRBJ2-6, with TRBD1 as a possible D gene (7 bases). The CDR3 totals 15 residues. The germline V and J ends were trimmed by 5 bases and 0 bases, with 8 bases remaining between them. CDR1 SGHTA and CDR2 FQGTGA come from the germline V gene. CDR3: CASSQGGSGANVLTF. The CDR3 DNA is TGTGCCAGCAGCCAGGGGGGCTCTGGGGCCAACGTCCTGACTTTC. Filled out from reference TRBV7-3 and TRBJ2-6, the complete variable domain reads GAGVSQTPSNKVTEKGKYVELRCDPISGHTALYWYRQSLGQGPEFLIYFQGTGAADDSGLPNDRFFAVRPEGSVSTLKIQRTERGDSAVYLCASSQGGSGANVLTFGAGSRLTVL.

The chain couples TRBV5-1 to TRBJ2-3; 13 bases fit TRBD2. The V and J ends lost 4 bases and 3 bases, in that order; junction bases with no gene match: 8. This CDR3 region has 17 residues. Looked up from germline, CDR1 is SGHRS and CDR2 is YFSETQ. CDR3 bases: TGCGCCAGCAGCAATCTACTAGCGGGAGGGCCAACAGATACGCAGTATTTT. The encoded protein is CASSNLLAGGPTDTQYF.

CDR3 amino acids: CASSSPRAGGLETQYF. In DNA, the CDR3 is TGTGCCAGTAGTTCGCCCCGAGCGGGAGGGCTGGAGACCCAGTACTTC. V and J are TRBV19 and TRBJ2-5, with 10 bases fitting TRBD2. J was trimmed by 5 bases and V by 5 bases; bases with no gene match: 11. The CDR3 extends over 16 amino acids. Germline V gives CDR1 LNHDA, CDR2 SQIVND (reference sequence).

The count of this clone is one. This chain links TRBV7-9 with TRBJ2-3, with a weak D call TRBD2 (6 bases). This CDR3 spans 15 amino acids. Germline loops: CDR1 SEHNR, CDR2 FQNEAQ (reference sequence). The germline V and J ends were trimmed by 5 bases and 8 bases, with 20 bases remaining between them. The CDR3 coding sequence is TGTGCCAGCAGCGATTTTAGCGGTAATTGGGGTACGCAGTATTTT. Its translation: CASSDFSGNWGTQYF. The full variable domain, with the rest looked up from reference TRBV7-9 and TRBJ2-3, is DTGVSQNPRHKITKRGQNVTFRCDPISEHNRLYWYRQTLGQGPEFLTYFQNEAQLEKSRLLSDRFSAERPKGSFSTLEIQRTEQGDSAMYLCASSDFSGNWGTQYFGPGTRLTVL.

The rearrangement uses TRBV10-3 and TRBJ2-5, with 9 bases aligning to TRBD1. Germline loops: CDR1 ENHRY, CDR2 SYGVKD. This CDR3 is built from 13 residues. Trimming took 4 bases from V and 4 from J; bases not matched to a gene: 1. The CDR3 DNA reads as TGTGCCATCAGTGTGACAGGGGGAGAGACCCAGTACTTC. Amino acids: CAISVTGGETQYF.

In nucleotides, the CDR3 is TGTGCCAGCAGCTCCGCCAGGGGGCGGGGAGAGACCCAGTACTTC. It is translated as CASSSARGRGETQYF. V and J are TRBV7-7 and TRBJ2-5, with 8 bases lining up with TRBD1. CDR3 size: 15 residues. Trimming took 4 bases from V and 4 from J; bases not matched to a gene: 8. The germline V gene has CDR1 SSHAT and CDR2 FNYEAQ (reference sequence). The full variable domain, in which reference TRBV7-7 and TRBJ2-5 provide the parts outside the CDR3, is GAGVSQSPRYKVTKRGQDVTLRCDPISSHATLYWYQQALGQGPEFLTYFNYEAQPDKSGLPSDRFSAERPEGSISTLTIQRTEQRDSAMYRCASSSARGRGETQYFGPGTRLLVL.

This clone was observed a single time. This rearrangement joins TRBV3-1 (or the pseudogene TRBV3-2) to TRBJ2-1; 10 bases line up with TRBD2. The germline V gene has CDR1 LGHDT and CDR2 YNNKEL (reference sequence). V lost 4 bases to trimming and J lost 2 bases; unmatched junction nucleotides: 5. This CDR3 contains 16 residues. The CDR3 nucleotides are TGTGCCAGCAGCCCAGGGACTAGCGCACCCTACAATGAGCAGTTCTTC. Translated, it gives CASSPGTSAPYNEQFF.

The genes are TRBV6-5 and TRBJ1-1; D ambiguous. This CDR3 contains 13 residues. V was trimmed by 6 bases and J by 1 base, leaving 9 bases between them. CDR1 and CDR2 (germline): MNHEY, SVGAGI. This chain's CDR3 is CASRREGNTEAFF. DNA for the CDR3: TGTGCCAGCAGGCGGGAGGGGAACACTGAAGCTTTCTTT.